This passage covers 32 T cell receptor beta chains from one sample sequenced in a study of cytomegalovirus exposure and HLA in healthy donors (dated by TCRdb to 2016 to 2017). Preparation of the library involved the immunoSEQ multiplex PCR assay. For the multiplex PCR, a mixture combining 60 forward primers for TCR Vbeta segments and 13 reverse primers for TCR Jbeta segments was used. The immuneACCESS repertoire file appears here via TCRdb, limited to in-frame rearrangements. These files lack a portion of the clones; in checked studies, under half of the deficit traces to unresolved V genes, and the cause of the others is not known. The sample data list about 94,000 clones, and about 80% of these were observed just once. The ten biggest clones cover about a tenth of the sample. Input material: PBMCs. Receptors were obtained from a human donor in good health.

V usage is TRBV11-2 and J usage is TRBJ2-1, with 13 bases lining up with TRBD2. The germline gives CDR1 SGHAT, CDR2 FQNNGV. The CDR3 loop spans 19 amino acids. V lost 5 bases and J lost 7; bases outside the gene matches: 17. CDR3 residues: CASSRGLAGITGQGNEQFF. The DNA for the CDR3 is TGTGCCAGCAGCCGGGGACTAGCGGGAATTACTGGACAAGGGAATGAGCAGTTCTTC.

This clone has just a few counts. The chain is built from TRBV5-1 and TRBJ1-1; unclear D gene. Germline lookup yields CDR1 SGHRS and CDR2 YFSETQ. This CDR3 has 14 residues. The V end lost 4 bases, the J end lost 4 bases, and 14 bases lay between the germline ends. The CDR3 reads CASSQLAKGTEAFF. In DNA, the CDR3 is TGCGCCAGCAGCCAGCTAGCAAAGGGCACTGAAGCTTTCTTT.

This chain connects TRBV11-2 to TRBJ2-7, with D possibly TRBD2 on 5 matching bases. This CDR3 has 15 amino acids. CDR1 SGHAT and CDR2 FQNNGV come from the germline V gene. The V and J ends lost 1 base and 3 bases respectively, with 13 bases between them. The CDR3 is CASSLVSIRGYEQYF. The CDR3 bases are TGTGCCAGCAGCTTAGTATCTATTCGGGGCTACGAGCAGTACTTC. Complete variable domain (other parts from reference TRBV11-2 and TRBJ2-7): EAGVAQSPRYKIIEKRQSVAFWCNPISGHATLYWYQQILGQGPKLLIQFQNNGVVDDSQLPKDRFSAERLKGVDSTLKIQPAKLEDSAVYLCASSLVSIRGYEQYFGPGTRLTVT.

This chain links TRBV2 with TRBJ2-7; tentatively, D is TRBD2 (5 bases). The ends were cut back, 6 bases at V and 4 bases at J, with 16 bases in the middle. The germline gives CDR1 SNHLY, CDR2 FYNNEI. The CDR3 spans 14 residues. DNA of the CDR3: TGTGCCAGCAGATTAGGACTCTCATATTACGAGCAGTACTTC. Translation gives CASRLGLSYYEQYF.

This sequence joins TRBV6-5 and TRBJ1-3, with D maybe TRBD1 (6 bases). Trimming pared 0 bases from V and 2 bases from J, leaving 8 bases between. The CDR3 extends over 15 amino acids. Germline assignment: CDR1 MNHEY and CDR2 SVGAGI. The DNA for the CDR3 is TGTGCCAGCAGTTACTCGTCAGGGGCTGGAAACACCATATATTTT. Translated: CASSYSSGAGNTIYF.

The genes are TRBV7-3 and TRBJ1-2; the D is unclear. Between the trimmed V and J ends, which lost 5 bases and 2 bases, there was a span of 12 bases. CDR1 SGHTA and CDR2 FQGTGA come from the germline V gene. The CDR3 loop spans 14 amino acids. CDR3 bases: TGTGCCAGCAGCATCGCTGGCGGCAACTATGGCTACACCTTC. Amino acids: CASSIAGGNYGYTF.

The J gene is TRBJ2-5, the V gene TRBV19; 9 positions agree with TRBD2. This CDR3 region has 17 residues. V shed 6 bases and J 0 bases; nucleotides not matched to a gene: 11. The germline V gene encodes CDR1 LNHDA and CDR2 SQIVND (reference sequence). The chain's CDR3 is CASSIRALAGYQETQYF. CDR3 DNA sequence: TGTGCCAGTAGCATAAGGGCGCTAGCGGGGTACCAAGAGACCCAGTACTTC.

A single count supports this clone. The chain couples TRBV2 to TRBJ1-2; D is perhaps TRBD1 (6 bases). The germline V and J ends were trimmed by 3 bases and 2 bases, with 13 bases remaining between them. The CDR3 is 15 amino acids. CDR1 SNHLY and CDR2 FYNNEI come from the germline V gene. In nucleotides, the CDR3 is TGTGCCAGCAGTGACACCGCGACAGGAAACTATGGCTACACCTTC. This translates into CASSDTATGNYGYTF.

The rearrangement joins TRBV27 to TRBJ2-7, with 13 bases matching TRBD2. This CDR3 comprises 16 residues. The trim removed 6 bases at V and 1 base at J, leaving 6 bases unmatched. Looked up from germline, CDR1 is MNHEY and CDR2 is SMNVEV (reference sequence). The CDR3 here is CASSPQGLAGSYEQYF. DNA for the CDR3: TGTGCCAGCAGCCCCCAGGGACTAGCGGGGTCCTACGAGCAGTACTTC.

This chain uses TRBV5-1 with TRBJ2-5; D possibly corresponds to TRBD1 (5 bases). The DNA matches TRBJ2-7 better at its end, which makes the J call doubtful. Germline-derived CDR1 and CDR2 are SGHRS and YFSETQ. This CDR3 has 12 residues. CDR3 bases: TGCGCCAGCAGGGCAGGGTCCTACGAGCAGTACTTC. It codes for CASRAGSYEQYF.

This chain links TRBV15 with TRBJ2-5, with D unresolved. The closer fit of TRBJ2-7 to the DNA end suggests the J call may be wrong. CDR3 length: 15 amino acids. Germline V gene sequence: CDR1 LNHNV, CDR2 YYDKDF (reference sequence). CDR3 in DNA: TGTGCCACCAGCAGAGATCTTGGCAGATACTACGAGCAGTACTTC. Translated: CATSRDLGRYYEQYF.

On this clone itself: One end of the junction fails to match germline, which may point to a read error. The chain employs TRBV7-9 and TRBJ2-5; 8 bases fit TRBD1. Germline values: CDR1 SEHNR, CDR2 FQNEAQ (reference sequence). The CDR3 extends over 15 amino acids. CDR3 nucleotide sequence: TGTTCCAGCAGCTTCGGCGATTACAGGGGGGAGACCCAGTACTTC. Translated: CSSSFGDYRGETQYF.

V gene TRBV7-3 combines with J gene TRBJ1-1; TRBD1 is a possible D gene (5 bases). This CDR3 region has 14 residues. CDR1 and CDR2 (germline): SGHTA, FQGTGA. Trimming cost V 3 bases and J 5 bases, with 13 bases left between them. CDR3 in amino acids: CASSFRGGNTEAFF. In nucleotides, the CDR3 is TGTGCCAGCAGCTTTCGGGGGGGGAATACTGAAGCTTTCTTT.

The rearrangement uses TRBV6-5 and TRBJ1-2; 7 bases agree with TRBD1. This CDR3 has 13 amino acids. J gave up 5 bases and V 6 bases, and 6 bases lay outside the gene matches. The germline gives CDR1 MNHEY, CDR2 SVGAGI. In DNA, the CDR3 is TGTGCCAGCAGCAGGGGGACATCGTATGGCTACACCTTC. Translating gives CASSRGTSYGYTF.

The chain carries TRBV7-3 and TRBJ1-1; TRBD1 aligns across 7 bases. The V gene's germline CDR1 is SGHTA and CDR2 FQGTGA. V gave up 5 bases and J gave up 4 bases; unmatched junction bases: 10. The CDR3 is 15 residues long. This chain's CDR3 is CASSPRTGQGTEAFF. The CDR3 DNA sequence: TGTGCCAGCAGCCCCCGGACAGGCCAGGGCACTGAAGCTTTCTTT.

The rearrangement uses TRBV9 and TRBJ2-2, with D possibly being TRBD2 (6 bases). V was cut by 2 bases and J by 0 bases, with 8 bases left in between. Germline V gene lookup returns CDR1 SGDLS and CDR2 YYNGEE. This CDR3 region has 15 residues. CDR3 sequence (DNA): TGTGCCAGCAGCGTTAGCGGATCGAACACCGGGGAGCTGTTTTTT. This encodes CASSVSGSNTGELFF.

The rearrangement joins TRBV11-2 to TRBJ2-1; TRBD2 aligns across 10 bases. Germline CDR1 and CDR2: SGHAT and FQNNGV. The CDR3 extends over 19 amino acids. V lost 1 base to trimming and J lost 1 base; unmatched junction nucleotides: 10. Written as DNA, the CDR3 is TGTGCCAGCAGCTTAGTAGGAGCCCTTAGCGGGGGGTCCTACAATGAGCAGTTCTTC. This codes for CASSLVGALSGGSYNEQFF.

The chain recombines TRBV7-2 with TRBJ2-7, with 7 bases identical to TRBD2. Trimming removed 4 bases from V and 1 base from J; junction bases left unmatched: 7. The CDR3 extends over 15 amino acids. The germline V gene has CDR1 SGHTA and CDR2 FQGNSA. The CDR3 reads CASSSIPSGSYEQYF. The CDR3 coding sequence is TGTGCCAGCAGCTCAATCCCTAGCGGTTCCTACGAGCAGTACTTC.

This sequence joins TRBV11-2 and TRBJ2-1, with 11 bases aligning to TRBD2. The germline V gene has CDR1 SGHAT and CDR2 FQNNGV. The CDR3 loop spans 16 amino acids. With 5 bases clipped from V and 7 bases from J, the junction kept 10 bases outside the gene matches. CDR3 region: CASSPRLAGRWNEQFF. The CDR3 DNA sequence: TGTGCCAGCAGCCCGAGACTAGCGGGGCGGTGGAATGAGCAGTTCTTC.

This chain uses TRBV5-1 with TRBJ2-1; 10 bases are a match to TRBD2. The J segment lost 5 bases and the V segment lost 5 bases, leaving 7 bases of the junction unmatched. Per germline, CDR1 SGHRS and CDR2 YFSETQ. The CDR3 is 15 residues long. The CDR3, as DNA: TGCGCCAGCAGAGCGAGCGGGAGGGGGAACAATGAGCAGTTCTTC. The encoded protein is CASRASGRGNNEQFF.

The CDR3 nucleotides are TGCAGCGTTGGGGTGGGCCAGGGGTATAACTATGGCTACACCTTC. Residues: CSVGVGQGYNYGYTF. The chain couples TRBV29-1 to TRBJ1-2, with TRBD1 as a possible D gene (6 bases). This CDR3 is 15 amino acids long. Germline V CDR1 and CDR2: SQVTM, ANQGSEA. Trimming removed 4 bases from V and 1 base from J, with 16 bases in between.

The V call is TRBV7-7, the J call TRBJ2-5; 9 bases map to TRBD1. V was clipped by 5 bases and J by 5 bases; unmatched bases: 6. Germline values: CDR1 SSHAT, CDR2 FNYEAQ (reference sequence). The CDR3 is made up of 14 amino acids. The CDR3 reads CASSPLTGGETQYF. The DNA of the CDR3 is TGTGCCAGCAGCCCATTGACAGGGGGGGAGACCCAGTACTTC.

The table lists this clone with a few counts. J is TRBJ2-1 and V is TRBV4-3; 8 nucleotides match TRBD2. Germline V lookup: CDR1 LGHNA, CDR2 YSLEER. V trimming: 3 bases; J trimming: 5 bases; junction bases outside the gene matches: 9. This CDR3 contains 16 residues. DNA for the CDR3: TGCGCCAGCAGCCAGGGACTAGTTGGTGGGAACAATGAGCAGTTCTTC. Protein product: CASSQGLVGGNNEQFF.

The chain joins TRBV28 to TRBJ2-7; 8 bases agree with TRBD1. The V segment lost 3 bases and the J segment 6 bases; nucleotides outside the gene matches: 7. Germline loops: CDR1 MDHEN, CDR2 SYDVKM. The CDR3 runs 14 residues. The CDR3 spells CASSFPNRGAEQYF. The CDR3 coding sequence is TGTGCCAGCAGTTTCCCGAACAGGGGGGCCGAGCAGTACTTC.

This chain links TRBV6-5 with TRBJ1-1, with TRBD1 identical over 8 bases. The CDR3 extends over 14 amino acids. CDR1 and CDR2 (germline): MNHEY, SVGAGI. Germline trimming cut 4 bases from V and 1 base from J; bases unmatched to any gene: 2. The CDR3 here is CASSFGTGNTEAFF. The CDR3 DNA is TGTGCCAGCAGTTTCGGGACAGGGAACACTGAAGCTTTCTTT.

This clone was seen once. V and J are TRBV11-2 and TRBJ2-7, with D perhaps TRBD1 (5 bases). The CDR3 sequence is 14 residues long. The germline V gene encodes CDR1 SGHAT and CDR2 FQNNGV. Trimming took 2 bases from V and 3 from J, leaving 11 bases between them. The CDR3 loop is CASSLSQGYYEQYF. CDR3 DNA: TGTGCCAGCAGCTTATCTCAGGGATACTACGAGCAGTACTTC.

The CDR3 spells CSARTGARVPLWNYGYTF. CDR3 bases: TGCAGCGCCCGGACAGGGGCACGGGTTCCGCTGTGGAACTATGGCTACACCTTC. This rearrangement joins TRBV29-1 to TRBJ1-2; 9 positions match TRBD1. There are 18 residues in the CDR3. V lost 7 bases, J lost 2 bases, and 20 bases stayed unmatched. Germline-derived CDR1 and CDR2 are SQVTM and ANQGSEA.

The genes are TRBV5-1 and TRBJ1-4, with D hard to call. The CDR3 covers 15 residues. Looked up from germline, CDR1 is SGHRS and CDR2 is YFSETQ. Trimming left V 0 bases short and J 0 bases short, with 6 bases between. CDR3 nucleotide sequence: TGCGCCAGCAGCTTGGACTACACAACTAATGAAAAACTGTTTTTT. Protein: CASSLDYTTNEKLFF.

CDR3 bases: TGCGCCAGCAGTGTATCGGGACAGGGTAATCAGCCCCAGCATTTT. Amino acids: CASSVSGQGNQPQHF. V is TRBV10-1 and J is TRBJ1-5, with 9 positions matching TRBD1. The J segment lost 4 bases and the V segment lost 4 bases, leaving 5 bases of the junction unmatched. The germline V gene has CDR1 WNHNN and CDR2 SYGVQD (reference sequence). There are 15 residues in the CDR3.

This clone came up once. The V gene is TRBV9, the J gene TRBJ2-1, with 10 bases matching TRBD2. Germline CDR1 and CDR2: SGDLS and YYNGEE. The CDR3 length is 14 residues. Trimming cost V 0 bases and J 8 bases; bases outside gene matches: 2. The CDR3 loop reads CASSVASGGDEQFF. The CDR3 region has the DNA TGTGCCAGCAGCGTAGCTAGCGGGGGAGATGAGCAGTTCTTC.

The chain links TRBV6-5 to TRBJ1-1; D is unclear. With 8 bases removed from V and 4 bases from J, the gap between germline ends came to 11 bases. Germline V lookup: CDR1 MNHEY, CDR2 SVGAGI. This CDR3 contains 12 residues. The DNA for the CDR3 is TGTGCCAGCGCCCCGGGTACCACTGAAGCTTTCTTT. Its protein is CASAPGTTEAFF.

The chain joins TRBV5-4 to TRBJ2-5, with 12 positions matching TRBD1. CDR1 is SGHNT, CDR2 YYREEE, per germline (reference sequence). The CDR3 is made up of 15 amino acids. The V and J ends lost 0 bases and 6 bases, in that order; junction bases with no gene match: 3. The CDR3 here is CASSLGDRGRKTQYF. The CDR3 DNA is TGTGCCAGCAGCTTGGGGGACAGGGGGCGGAAGACCCAGTACTTC.